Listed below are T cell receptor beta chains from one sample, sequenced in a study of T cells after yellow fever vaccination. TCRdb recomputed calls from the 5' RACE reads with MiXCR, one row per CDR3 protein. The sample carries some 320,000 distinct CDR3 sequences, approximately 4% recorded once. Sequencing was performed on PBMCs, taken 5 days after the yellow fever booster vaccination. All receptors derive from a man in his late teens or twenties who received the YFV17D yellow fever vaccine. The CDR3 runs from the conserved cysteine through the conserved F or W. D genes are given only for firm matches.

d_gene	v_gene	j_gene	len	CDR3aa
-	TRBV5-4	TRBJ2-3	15	CASSPKGGDGDTQYF
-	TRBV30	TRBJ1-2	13	CAWSGIRRNGYTF
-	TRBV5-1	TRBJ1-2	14	CASSLAVTNYGYTF
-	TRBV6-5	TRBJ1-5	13	CASSYSHNQPQHF
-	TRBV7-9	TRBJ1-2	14	CASSLGPLHYGYTF
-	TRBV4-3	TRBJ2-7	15	CASSQLYRAAYEQYF
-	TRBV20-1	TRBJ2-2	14	CSAPDSANTGELFF
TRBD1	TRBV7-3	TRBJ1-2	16	CASSSSPGQGEHGYTF
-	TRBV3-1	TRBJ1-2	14	CASSQEARNYGYTF
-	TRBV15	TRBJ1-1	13	CATSRERDTEAFF
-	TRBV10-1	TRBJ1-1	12	CASSDQNTEAFF
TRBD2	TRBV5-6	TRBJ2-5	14	CASSLMRGGETQYF
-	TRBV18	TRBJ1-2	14	CASSDGIRNYGYTF
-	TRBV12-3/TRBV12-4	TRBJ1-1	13	CASSLLGATEAFF
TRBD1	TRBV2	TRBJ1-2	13	CASSGGQGYGYTF
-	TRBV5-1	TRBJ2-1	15	CASSPLVGGLDEQFF
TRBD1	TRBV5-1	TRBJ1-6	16	CASSNPTGAWNSPLHF
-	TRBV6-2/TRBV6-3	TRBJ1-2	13	CASAREANYGYTF
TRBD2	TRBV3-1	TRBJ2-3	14	CASSPGGGAYTQYF